This TCR beta chain was obtained from a study of molecular identifiers for immune sequencing clone quantification. TCRdb re-derived calls from the PCR reads in MiXCR, one entry per CDR3 protein. Of about 630,000 distinct CDR3 sequences in the sample, 25% were seen once. As to this clonotype: Given a much more abundant clone one base away, this may be a read error.

The CDR3 totals 12 residues. Per germline, CDR1 LGHDT and CDR2 YNNKEL (reference sequence). The TCR originated in a human donor in good health. Some libraries in this study had Jurkat cell RNA spiked in. Sequencing was performed on naive CD8+ T cells from blood, with Jurkat cell RNA spiked in. The subset denotes: FACS-sorted CD8+CD4-CCR7+CD45RA+ naive T cells. The genes are TRBV3-1 and TRBJ2-1; possible D gene TRBD2, 5 bases. The CDR3 spells CASQDSYNEQLF. CDR3 nucleotide sequence: TGTGCCAGTCAGGACTCGTACAATGAGCAGCTCTTC.